These 3 T cell receptor beta chains were sequenced from one sample in a study of CD8+ T cells in alopecia areata. It was cDNA, reverse transcribed from extracted RNA, that served as the sequencing template. Sequencing was performed with immunoSEQ multiplex PCR; in TCRdb, only in-frame clones are kept and a portion is missing. The top ten hold approximately 0.79% of the sample, which has about 98,000 clones, 40% to 45% seen once. The specimen sequenced was CD4+ T cells sorted from blood. The receptors shown here come from a human donor with alopecia areata.

The genes are TRBV29-1 and TRBJ2-1; D possibly corresponds to TRBD1 (5 bases). From germline, CDR1 is SQVTM and CDR2 ANQGSEA. Trimming took 5 bases from V and 6 from J, leaving 8 bases between them. The CDR3 consists of 11 residues. CDR3: CSVWQGNEQFF. In nucleotides, the CDR3 is TGCAGCGTTTGGCAGGGCAATGAGCAGTTCTTC.

The chain combines TRBV4-2 with TRBJ1-5; D possibly corresponds to TRBD1 (5 bases). The germline V and J ends were trimmed by 0 bases and 5 bases, with 8 bases remaining between them. The germline gives CDR1 LGHNA, CDR2 YNFKEQ. This CDR3 has 14 residues. The chain's CDR3 is CASSQDRGDQPQHF. DNA for the CDR3: TGTGCCAGCAGCCAAGATCGGGGGGATCAGCCCCAGCATTTT.

The V gene is TRBV18, the J gene TRBJ2-6, with TRBD1 matching 8 bases. The germline CDR1 and CDR2 sequences are KGHSH and LQKENI. The V and J ends lost 3 bases and 0 bases, in that order; junction bases with no gene match: 7. The CDR3 consists of 18 residues. The DNA of the CDR3 is TGTGCCAGCTCACCCCCGGGACAGGTATTCTCTGGGGCCAACGTCCTGACTTTC. Amino acids: CASSPPGQVFSGANVLTF. Full variable domain (missing parts from reference TRBV18 and TRBJ2-6): NAGVMQNPRHLVRRRGQEARLRCSPMKGHSHVYWYRQLPEEGLKFMVYLQKENIIDESGMPKERFSAEFPKEGPSILRIQQVVRGDSAAYFCASSPPGQVFSGANVLTFGAGSRLTVL.